This T cell receptor beta chain was recovered during a study of cytomegalovirus exposure and HLA in healthy donors. Vbeta (60) and Jbeta (13) primers were used in the PCR. Here immunoSEQ multiplex PCR was the method, and the copy in TCRdb shows in-frame clones only, minus some. The profile shows about 190,000 clones, about three quarters of them singletons. Details on this clone: The antigen is not known.

Study results and caveats: It was shown in a later analysis that HLA-associated TCR beta chains were more clonally expanded than other, equally common chains. In a later analysis, at a false discovery rate of 0.05, over 15,000 TCR beta sequences were associated with HLA alleles. Cytomegalovirus-associated status was assigned to fewer than 200 TCR beta chains. In vitro confirmation showed a few CMV-associated chains to be CMV antigen specific.

CDR3 length: 17 amino acids. Per the germline V gene, CDR1 is SGHTA and CDR2 is FQGTGA. V lost 5 bases and J lost 0; bases outside the gene matches: 11. The clonotype originates from a woman in her twenties or thirties in good health and CMV-seropositive. The sequenced material came from PBMCs. J is TRBJ2-3 and V is TRBV7-3; 7 bases agree with TRBD1. CDR3 DNA sequence: TGTGCCAGCAGCAAATACGTCGGGACAGTAAGCACAGATACGCAGTATTTT. Translation: CASSKYVGTVSTDTQYF.